This TCR beta chain stems from a study of cytotoxic CD8 clonotypes in ibrutinib-treated CLL. Study-level findings and limits: The study sampled sustained-remission and progressing patients at different times.

As to this clone: Its antigen is still unknown.

Sequencing used immunoSEQ multiplex PCR; TCRdb keeps in-frame clones, though not all of them. Of around 77,000 clones detected, approximately 80% appear once; the ten largest clones hold about 8%. With 0 bases removed from V and 3 bases from J, the gap between germline ends came to 15 bases. Per the germline V gene, CDR1 is LNHDA and CDR2 is SQIVND (reference sequence). The CDR3 runs to 16 residues. This TCR came from a human donor with chronic lymphocytic leukemia. V and J are TRBV19 and TRBJ2-7; tentative D call: TRBD2 (7 bases). The source was PBMCs, collected at disease progression, from a patient treated with ibrutinib. CDR3: CASSIDRGADLYEQYF. The CDR3 DNA reads as TGTGCCAGTAGTATAGATCGGGGGGCTGATCTCTACGAGCAGTACTTC.